Following are 32 T cell receptor beta chains from one sample sequenced in a study of a mutant IDH1 vaccine in newly diagnosed glioma. Repertoires were generated with immunoSEQ multiplex PCR, while TCRdb's copy carries only in-frame clones and drops some. The sample contains about 40,000 clones, roughly 90% of which appear only once. What these receptors recognize is not known. Time point denoted: week 5, during vaccination. Topical imiquimod accompanied each vaccine dose, which consisted of 300 ug of mutant IDH1 20-mer peptide. The sample consisted of PBMCs, taken from a glioma patient whose treatment included an IDH1 peptide vaccine. The origin of the receptors is a man in his forties or fifties with glioma.

CDR3 nucleotides: TGTGCCAGCAGCTTTAGCGGGAGCGCAGATACGCAGTATTTT. Amino acid sequence: CASSFSGSADTQYF. This chain uses TRBV7-8 with TRBJ2-3; 9 bases align to TRBD2. The V and J ends lost 3 bases and 4 bases, in that order; junction bases with no gene match: 2. CDR3 length: 14 residues. The germline gives CDR1 SGHVS, CDR2 FQNEAQ.

The chain carries TRBV10-2 and TRBJ2-2; D is perhaps TRBD1 (6 bases). Germline V gene data show CDR1 as WSHSY and CDR2 as SAAADI. The CDR3 runs to 13 residues. V lost 8 bases and J 0 bases, leaving 7 bases between the germline ends. Here the CDR3 reads CASWGPNTGELFF. CDR3 in DNA: TGCGCCAGCTGGGGGCCGAACACCGGGGAGCTGTTTTTT.

The genes are TRBV15 and TRBJ1-6; TRBD1 agrees at 10 bases. Germline lookup yields CDR1 LNHNV and CDR2 YYDKDF (reference sequence). This CDR3 comprises 16 residues. The V gene end was trimmed by 6 bases and the J gene end by 9 bases; junction bases not matched to a gene: 11. The CDR3 DNA reads TGTGCCACCAGTCCCTCCGGGACAGGGGTTGGTTCACCCCTCCACTTT. It translates to CATSPSGTGVGSPLHF.

V usage is TRBV10-3 and J usage is TRBJ2-3; TRBD1 is a possible D gene (6 bases). The ends were cut back, 3 bases at V and 3 bases at J, with 7 bases in the middle. The CDR3 has 13 residues. Per the germline V gene, CDR1 is ENHRY and CDR2 is SYGVKD. The CDR3 nucleotides are TGTGCCATCAGTGACACAGGGACAGATACGCAGTATTTT. The encoded protein is CAISDTGTDTQYF.

V usage is TRBV15 and J usage is TRBJ2-7; tentatively, D is TRBD1 (6 bases). CDR1 LNHNV and CDR2 YYDKDF come from the germline V gene (reference sequence). V lost 7 bases and J lost 2, with 15 bases in between. The CDR3 totals 14 residues. The CDR3 here is CATTSGTPPYEQYF. The CDR3 DNA follows: TGTGCCACCACTTCCGGGACACCGCCCTACGAGCAGTACTTC.

V is TRBV6-5 and J is TRBJ1-1; D unresolved. V was trimmed by 2 bases and J by 6 bases, leaving 10 bases between them. Germline V gene sequence: CDR1 MNHEY, CDR2 SVGAGI. The CDR3 extends over 13 amino acids. In DNA form, the CDR3 reads TGTGCCAGCAGTTACGTGGGCTCGGCTGAAGCTTTCTTT. Residues: CASSYVGSAEAFF.

The chain couples TRBV5-1 to TRBJ2-3; 12 bases are a match to TRBD2. CDR3 length: 16 amino acids. CDR1 is SGHRS, CDR2 YFSETQ, per germline. The J segment lost 3 bases and the V segment lost 4 bases, leaving 6 bases of the junction unmatched. CDR3 nucleotides: TGCGCCAGCAGCAAAGCTAGCGGGAGGGCGACAGATACGCAGTATTTT. Amino acids: CASSKASGRATDTQYF. The full variable domain, rest sourced from reference TRBV5-1 and TRBJ2-3, is KAGVTQTPRYLIKTRGQQVTLSCSPISGHRSVSWYQQTPGQGLQFLFEYFSETQRNKGNFPGRFSGRQFSNSRSEMNVSTLELGDSALYLCASSKASGRATDTQYFGPGTRLTVL.

This chain links TRBV5-4 with TRBJ2-5; D may be TRBD1 (6 bases). This CDR3 comprises 14 residues. V was shortened by 6 bases and J by 5 bases, with 17 bases between the two germline ends. Germline V gives CDR1 SGHNT, CDR2 YYREEE (reference sequence). The CDR3 here is CASILQGQEETQYF. CDR3 DNA: TGTGCCAGCATCCTACAGGGCCAGGAGGAGACCCAGTACTTC.

On this clone: A junction end diverges from the germline sequence, so it may reflect a read error. V gene TRBV7-7 combines with J gene TRBJ2-5, with D possibly being TRBD2 (6 bases). This CDR3 spans 15 amino acids. CDR1 and CDR2 from the germline V gene are SSHAT and FNYEAQ (reference sequence). This CDR3 is CASSFSDSGGETQYF. The CDR3 coding sequence is TGTGCTAGCAGCTTTAGCGACTCTGGGGGGGAGACCCAGTACTTC.

V is TRBV5-1 and J is TRBJ2-5; a possible D gene is TRBD1 (5 bases). CDR1 and CDR2 (germline): SGHRS, YFSETQ. Trimming removed 4 bases at V and 5 bases at J, with 15 bases between. This CDR3 region has 14 residues. The chain's CDR3 is CASSNPQGEETQYF. The CDR3 bases are TGCGCCAGCAGCAATCCGCAGGGTGAGGAGACCCAGTACTTC.

This clone was counted only a few times. The chain carries TRBV18 and TRBJ2-7, with 8 bases that match TRBD1. The CDR3 sequence is 16 residues long. V was pared by 0 bases and J by 4 bases, with 8 bases of the junction left unmatched. From germline, CDR1 is KGHSH and CDR2 LQKENI. CDR3 DNA: TGTGCCAGCTCACCACCCGGGACAGGCATCCTGTACGAGCAGTACTTC. Translation gives CASSPPGTGILYEQYF.

This rearrangement joins TRBV27 to TRBJ2-7, with D possibly TRBD2 on 6 matching bases. This CDR3 contains 14 residues. The germline V gene encodes CDR1 MNHEY and CDR2 SMNVEV (reference sequence). Deletions cut 6 bases from V and 6 bases from J, with 18 bases between. CDR3 bases: TGTGCCAGCAGCCCGGGACTTGAGTTGCTCGAGCAGTACTTC. Translating gives CASSPGLELLEQYF.

The J gene is TRBJ2-2, the V gene TRBV10-3; D possibly uses TRBD1 or TRBD2 (5 bases each). CDR1 and CDR2 from the germline V gene are ENHRY and SYGVKD. Trimming shortened V by 5 bases and J by 6 bases, and 13 bases separated the two germline ends. The CDR3 length is 14 residues. CDR3 bases: TGTGCCATCAGTAGACGGGGCGCGGCCGGGGAGCTGTTTTTT. Translated: CAISRRGAAGELFF.

The J gene is TRBJ2-2, the V gene TRBV7-6; 8 bases are a match to TRBD2. The J segment lost 6 bases and the V segment lost 5 bases, leaving 8 bases of the junction unmatched. The CDR3 runs to 15 residues. Germline CDR1 is SGHVS and CDR2 is FNYEAQ. The CDR3 loop is CASSRSGSFAGELFF. CDR3 bases: TGTGCCAGCAGCCGGAGCGGGAGTTTCGCCGGGGAGCTGTTTTTT.

This chain uses TRBV19 with TRBJ2-2; D uncertain. The V and J ends lost 3 bases and 4 bases respectively, with 6 bases between them. This CDR3 region has 13 residues. In germline, CDR1 is LNHDA, CDR2 SQIVND (reference sequence). The DNA of the CDR3 is TGTGCCAGTAGTATTGTCGGCACCGGGGAGCTGTTTTTT. Its protein is CASSIVGTGELFF.

The chain recombines TRBV7-6 with TRBJ2-7; D remains ambiguous. The germline V gene encodes CDR1 SGHVS and CDR2 FNYEAQ. There are 13 residues in the CDR3. Trimming took off 0 bases at V and 3 bases at J, with 6 bases between the two ends. The CDR3 is CASSLAHDYEQYF. CDR3 in DNA: TGTGCCAGCAGCTTAGCGCATGACTACGAGCAGTACTTC. The entire variable domain, with the rest obtained from reference TRBV7-6 and TRBJ2-7, is as follows: GAGVSQSPRYKVTKRGQDVALRCDPISGHVSLYWYRQALGQGPEFLTYFNYEAQQDKSGLPNDRFSAERPEGSISTLTIQRTEQRDSAMYRCASSLAHDYEQYFGPGTRLTVT.

The V and J genes are TRBV28 and TRBJ1-1; no reliable D call. Germline CDR1 and CDR2: MDHEN and SYDVKM. This CDR3 has 13 residues. The ends were cut back, 3 bases at V and 0 bases at J, with 5 bases in the middle. DNA of the CDR3: TGTGCCAGCAGTTTCTTTATGAACACTGAAGCTTTCTTT. This codes for CASSFFMNTEAFF. Looking up the rest from reference TRBV28 and TRBJ1-1 gives the full variable domain: DVKVTQSSRYLVKRTGEKVFLECVQDMDHENMFWYRQDPGLGLRLIYFSYDVKMKEKGDIPEGYSVSREKKERFSLILESASTNQTSMYLCASSFFMNTEAFFGQGTRLTVV.

V and J are TRBV19 and TRBJ1-3; perhaps TRBD1 as D (5 bases). The CDR3 spans 16 residues. V gave up 5 bases and J gave up 4 bases, with 18 bases separating them. CDR1 and CDR2 (germline): LNHDA, SQIVND (reference sequence). The CDR3 is CASSSLGPVTGNTIYF. The CDR3 DNA follows: TGTGCCAGTAGTTCCTTGGGGCCGGTCACCGGAAACACCATATATTTT. Drawing the rest from reference TRBV19 and TRBJ1-3, the complete variable domain is DGGITQSPKYLFRKEGQNVTLSCEQNLNHDAMYWYRQDPGQGLRLIYYSQIVNDFQKGDIAEGYSVSREKKESFPLTVTSAQKNPTAFYLCASSSLGPVTGNTIYFGEGSWLTVV.

V usage is TRBV5-1 and J usage is TRBJ1-5; tentatively, D is TRBD1 (5 bases). The CDR3 consists of 14 residues. Germline values: CDR1 SGHRS, CDR2 YFSETQ. The V end lost 0 bases, the J end lost 2 bases, and 6 bases lay between the germline ends. The DNA of the CDR3 is TGCGCCAGCAGCTTGGGGGACCGCAATCAGCCCCAGCATTTT. This translates into CASSLGDRNQPQHF.

CDR3: CAWSTSGANEKLFF. The CDR3 DNA follows: TGTGCCTGGAGCACCAGCGGAGCTAATGAAAAACTGTTTTTT. J is TRBJ1-4 and V is TRBV30; D remains unclear. This CDR3 region has 14 residues. The V gene lost 3 bases and the J gene lost 3 bases, with 11 bases spanning the gap. Germline V gene sequence: CDR1 GTSNPN, CDR2 SVGIG (reference sequence).

The chain employs TRBV9 and TRBJ2-7; D possibly corresponds to TRBD2 (6 bases). Germline V gene lookup returns CDR1 SGDLS and CDR2 YYNGEE. The length of the CDR3 is 14 residues. The germline V and J ends were trimmed by 1 base and 3 bases, with 11 bases remaining between them. Written as DNA, the CDR3 is TGTGCCAGCAGCGTATCTGTGACTAGCTACGAGCAGTACTTC. This encodes CASSVSVTSYEQYF.

This clone has only one observation. The V gene is TRBV7-2, the J gene TRBJ2-1, with a possible D match to TRBD2 (6 bases). There are 18 residues in the CDR3. V was clipped by 8 bases and J by 4 bases, with 27 bases between them. The germline V gene has CDR1 SGHTA and CDR2 FQGNSA. CDR3 DNA: TGTGCCAGCGGCCGGGACCCTTTAGAGGGAGGCCCTTACAATGAGCAGTTCTTC. Its protein product is CASGRDPLEGGPYNEQFF.

As for this clone: The sample holds other DNA sequences that translate to the same CDR3. The chain is built from TRBV7-9 and TRBJ2-7; 10 bases match TRBD1. V was clipped by 4 bases and J by 2 bases; unmatched bases: 2. Per the germline V gene, CDR1 is SEHNR and CDR2 is FQNEAQ (reference sequence). The CDR3 is made up of 14 amino acids. CDR3 coding DNA: TGTGCCAGCAGCTCCGGACAGGGGGCCTACGAGCAGTACTTC. The encoded protein is CASSSGQGAYEQYF. Full variable domain (remainder filled in from reference TRBV7-9 and TRBJ2-7): DTGVSQNPRHKITKRGQNVTFRCDPISEHNRLYWYRQTLGQGPEFLTYFQNEAQLEKSRLLSDRFSAERPKGSFSTLEIQRTEQGDSAMYLCASSSGQGAYEQYFGPGTRLTVT.

Details on this clone: One junction end does not reproduce the germline sequence, and a read error may be involved. V gene TRBV10-3 combines with J gene TRBJ2-1, with D perhaps TRBD2 (5 bases). There are 12 residues in the CDR3. Looked up from germline, CDR1 is ENHRY and CDR2 is SYGVKD. CDR3 loop: CAISANPGERFF. As DNA, the CDR3 is TGTGCCATCAGTGCGAACCCCGGGGAGCGGTTCTTC.

The chain links TRBV7-9 to TRBJ2-1, with 8 bases lining up with TRBD1. The germline gives CDR1 SEHNR, CDR2 FQNEAQ (reference sequence). This CDR3 has 15 amino acids. After removal of 5 bases from V and 0 bases from J, the junction contained 3 bases not matched to a gene. CDR3 sequence (DNA): TGTGCCAGCAGCCCTACAGGGGGCTCCTACAATGAGCAGTTCTTC. It encodes CASSPTGGSYNEQFF.

V and J are TRBV6-1 and TRBJ1-1; D is unresolved. CDR3 length: 12 residues. The germline V and J ends were trimmed by 6 bases and 6 bases, with 11 bases remaining between them. Germline CDR1 reads MNHNS; CDR2 reads SASEGT. The CDR3 DNA is TGTGCCAGCAGAGCCTGGGAACCTGAAGCTTTCTTT. Amino acid sequence: CASRAWEPEAFF.

CDR3 residues: CASSAVGTGQGNEKLFF. DNA of the CDR3: TGTGCCAGCAGTGCCGTAGGCACAGGACAGGGCAATGAAAAACTGTTTTTT. This chain connects TRBV25-1 to TRBJ1-4, with TRBD1 identical over 8 bases. The trim removed 4 bases at V and 5 bases at J, leaving 12 bases unmatched. The CDR3 contains 17 residues. Germline CDR1 is MGHDK and CDR2 is SYGVNS.

CDR3 loop: CASSPKGAGSFGEQYF. Here the CDR3 DNA reads TGCGCCAGCAGCCCGAAGGGAGCGGGGTCCTTTGGCGAGCAGTACTTC. V gene TRBV5-1 combines with J gene TRBJ2-7; TRBD2 aligns across 7 bases. V lost 4 bases to trimming and J lost 6 bases; unmatched junction nucleotides: 16. CDR3 length: 16 amino acids. Germline assignment: CDR1 SGHRS and CDR2 YFSETQ.

This chain uses TRBV28 with TRBJ2-7; 10 bases are a match to TRBD1. The CDR3 contains 17 residues. Germline assignment: CDR1 MDHEN and CDR2 SYDVKM. With V trimmed by 4 bases and J by 3 bases, 12 bases remained unmatched. The CDR3 loop reads CASSSHLSDRGVYEQYF. As DNA, the CDR3 is TGTGCCAGCAGTTCCCACCTTTCGGACAGGGGGGTCTACGAGCAGTACTTC.

This chain joins TRBV19 and TRBJ2-7, with 8 bases fitting TRBD1. With V trimmed by 3 bases and J by 1 base, 5 bases remained unmatched. The CDR3 runs to 15 residues. The germline CDR1 and CDR2 sequences are LNHDA and SQIVND (reference sequence). The CDR3 region is CASSITGQGSYEQYF. CDR3 coding DNA: TGTGCCAGTAGTATTACCGGACAGGGTTCCTACGAGCAGTACTTC.

V and J are TRBV4-3 and TRBJ2-1; 10 nucleotides align to TRBD2. Germline V gives CDR1 LGHNA, CDR2 YSLEER. This CDR3 spans 16 amino acids. V lost 0 bases and J lost 4; bases outside the gene matches: 3. CDR3 sequence (DNA): TGCGCCAGCAGCCAAGATGTAGCGGGGGGTTACAATGAGCAGTTCTTC. Translation: CASSQDVAGGYNEQFF.

The chain has TRBV2 and TRBJ1-5; unclear D gene. This CDR3 is 13 amino acids long. V lost 8 bases and J 3 bases, leaving 11 bases between the germline ends. Germline CDR1 reads SNHLY; CDR2 reads FYNNEI. The CDR3 loop reads CASGRLPNQPQHF. CDR3 DNA: TGTGCCAGCGGTCGACTCCCCAATCAGCCCCAGCATTTT. The full variable domain, its missing parts supplied by reference TRBV2 and TRBJ1-5, is EPEVTQTPSHQVTQMGQEVILRCVPISNHLYFYWYRQILGQKVEFLVSFYNNEISEKSEIFDDQFSVERPDGSNFTLKIRSTKLEDSAMYFCASGRLPNQPQHFGDGTRLSIL.